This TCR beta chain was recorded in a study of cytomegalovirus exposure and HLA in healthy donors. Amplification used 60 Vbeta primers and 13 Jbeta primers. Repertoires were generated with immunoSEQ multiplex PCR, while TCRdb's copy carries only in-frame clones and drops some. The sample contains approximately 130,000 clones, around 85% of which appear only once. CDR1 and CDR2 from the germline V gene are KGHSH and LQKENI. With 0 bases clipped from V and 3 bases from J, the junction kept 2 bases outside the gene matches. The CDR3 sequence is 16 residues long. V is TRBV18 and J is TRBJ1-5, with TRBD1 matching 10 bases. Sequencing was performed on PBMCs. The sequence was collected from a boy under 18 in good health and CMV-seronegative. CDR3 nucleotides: TGTGCCAGCTCACCACCGGGACAGGGGATCAATCAGCCCCAGCATTTT. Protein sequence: CASSPPGQGINQPQHF.